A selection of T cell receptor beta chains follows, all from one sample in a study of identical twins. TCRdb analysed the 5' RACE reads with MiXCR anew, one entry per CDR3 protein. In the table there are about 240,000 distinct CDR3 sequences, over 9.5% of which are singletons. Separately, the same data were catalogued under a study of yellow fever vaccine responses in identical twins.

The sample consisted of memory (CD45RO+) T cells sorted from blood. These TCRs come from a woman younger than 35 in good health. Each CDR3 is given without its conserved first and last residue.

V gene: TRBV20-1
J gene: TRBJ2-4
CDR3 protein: SATQVAKNIQY

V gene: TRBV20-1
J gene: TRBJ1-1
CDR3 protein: SARRGGNTEAF

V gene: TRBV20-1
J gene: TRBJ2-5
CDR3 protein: SARTSGRAGQATQY

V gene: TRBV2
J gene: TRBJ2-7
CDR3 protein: ASSAYSGRASYEQY

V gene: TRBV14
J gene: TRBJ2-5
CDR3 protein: ASSPRTSGQETQY

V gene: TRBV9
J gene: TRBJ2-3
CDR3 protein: ASSVLAGTDTQY

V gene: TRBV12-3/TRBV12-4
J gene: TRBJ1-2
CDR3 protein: ASSLAMANDGYT

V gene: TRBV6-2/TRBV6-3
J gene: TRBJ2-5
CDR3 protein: ASTHAGTDVETQY

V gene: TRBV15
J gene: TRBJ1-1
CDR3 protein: ATSSSGHLTEAF

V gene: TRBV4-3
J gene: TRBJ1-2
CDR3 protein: ASSQGLGTGGDGYT

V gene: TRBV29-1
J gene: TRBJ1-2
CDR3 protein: SVRTGAPYGYT